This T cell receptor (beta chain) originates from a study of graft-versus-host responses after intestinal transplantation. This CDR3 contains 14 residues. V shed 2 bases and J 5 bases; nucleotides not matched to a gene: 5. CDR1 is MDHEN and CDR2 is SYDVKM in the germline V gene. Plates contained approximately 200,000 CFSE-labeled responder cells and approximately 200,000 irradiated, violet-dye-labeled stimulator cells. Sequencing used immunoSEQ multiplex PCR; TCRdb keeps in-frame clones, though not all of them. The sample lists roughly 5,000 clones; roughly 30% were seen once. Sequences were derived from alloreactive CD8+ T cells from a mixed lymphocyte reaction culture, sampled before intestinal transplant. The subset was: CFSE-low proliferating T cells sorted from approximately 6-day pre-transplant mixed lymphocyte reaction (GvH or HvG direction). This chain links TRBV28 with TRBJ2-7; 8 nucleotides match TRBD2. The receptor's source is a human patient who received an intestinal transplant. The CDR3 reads CASSLPGLGNEQYF. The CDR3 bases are TGTGCCAGCAGTTTACCGGGACTAGGAAACGAGCAGTACTTC.